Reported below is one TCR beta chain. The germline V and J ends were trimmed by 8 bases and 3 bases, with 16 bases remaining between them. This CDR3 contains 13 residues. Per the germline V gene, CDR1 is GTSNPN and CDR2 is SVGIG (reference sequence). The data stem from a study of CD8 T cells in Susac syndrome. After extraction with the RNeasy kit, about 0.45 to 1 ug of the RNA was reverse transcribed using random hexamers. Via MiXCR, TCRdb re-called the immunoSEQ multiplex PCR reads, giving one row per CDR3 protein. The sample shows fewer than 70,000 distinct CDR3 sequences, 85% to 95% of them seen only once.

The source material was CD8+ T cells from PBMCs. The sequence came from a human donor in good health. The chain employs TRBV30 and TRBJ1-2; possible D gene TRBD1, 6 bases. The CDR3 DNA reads TGTGCCGGATACACAGGGAACGACTATGGCTACACCTTC. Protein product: CAGYTGNDYGYTF.